Listed below are T cell receptor beta chains from one sample, sequenced in a study of blood T cells in healthy people across ages. TCRdb used MiXCR to reprocess the 5' RACE reads, holding one entry per CDR3 protein. Found here are about 970,000 distinct CDR3 sequences, approximately 50% of them singletons; the top ten hold 20% to 25%. Sequencing was done on a sample of blood. These receptors originate from an older woman in good health. CDR3s include the opening cysteine and the closing phenylalanine or tryptophan. Fields, in order: J gene, D gene, V gene, clone size, CDR3 DNA, CDR3 protein. A D gene is named only where the DNA matches it firmly. Not every row has a clone size; where given, it reads once, few, many or a size class.

>TRBJ2-1|-|TRBV24-1|-
TGTGCCACCAGTAACCCCCCCGGATACAATGAGCAGTTCTTC
CATSNPPGYNEQFF
>TRBJ2-5|-|TRBV2|-
TGTGCCAGCAGTGACGCGGGGAGGTGGGAGACCCAGTACTTC
CASSDAGRWETQYF
>TRBJ2-7|-|TRBV7-3|few
TGTGCCAGCAGCTTAAAGTTTGGGGGGGCGACGGGACTCGAAAGCTCCTACGAGCAGTACTTC
CASSLKFGGATGLESSYEQYF
>TRBJ2-7|TRBD2|TRBV11-2|-
TGTGCCAGCAGCTTAGTTTTCCCTATAGCGGGAGGGGGCTTCAACTACGAGCAGTACTTC
CASSLVFPIAGGGFNYEQYF
>TRBJ2-5|TRBD2|TRBV10-3|-
TGTGCCATCAGTGAATCAACCGCCGGGACTAGAGGGCCGGAGACCCAGTACTTC
CAISESTAGTRGPETQYF
>TRBJ2-7|-|TRBV7-2|-
TGTGCCAGCAGCTTCGGCCGAGACAGGACCGAGCAGTACTTC
CASSFGRDRTEQYF
>TRBJ2-3|-|TRBV7-9|-
TGTGCCAGCAGCCCATCCTTCCACTCCTCTGATACGCAGTATTTT
CASSPSFHSSDTQYF
>TRBJ2-7|TRBD1|TRBV27|few
TGTGCCAGCAGTTTATCGGCGTGGACAGGGTACACGGGGGAGCAGTACTTC
CASSLSAWTGYTGEQYF
>TRBJ2-7|-|TRBV4-3|-
TGCGCCAGCAGCCCAGCTAGAGGAGGGGGACAAGTTTACGAGCAGTACTTC
CASSPARGGGQVYEQYF
>TRBJ2-3|TRBD2|TRBV4-2|-
TGTGCCAGCAGCCAAGTAGTTGGAACTAGCGGGAGCAATACGCAGTATTTT
CASSQVVGTSGSNTQYF
>TRBJ2-7|-|TRBV10-3|-
TGTGCCATCAGCAAAGGAGGGGACGAGCAGTACTTC
CAISKGGDEQYF
>TRBJ2-3|-|TRBV29-1|-
TGCAGCGTGCGACCTCGCGCAGATACGCAGTATTTT
CSVRPRADTQYF
>TRBJ1-6|TRBD1|TRBV28|-
TGTGCCAGCAGTTTACTTCTGACAGGGACCAATTCACCCCTCCACTTT
CASSLLLTGTNSPLHF
>TRBJ1-4|-|TRBV20-1|few
TGCAGTGCTAGGACGGATCGTGAAAAACTGTTTTTT
CSARTDREKLFF
>TRBJ2-7|-|TRBV20-1|-
TGCAGTGCTAGTGGGACAAGGACCTACGAGCAGTACTTC
CSASGTRTYEQYF
>TRBJ2-5|TRBD2|TRBV28|few
TGTGCCAGCAGTTTAGGCCGGGAGGGGACCCAGTACTTC
CASSLGREGTQYF